Listed below are T cell receptor beta chains from one sample, sequenced in a study of blood T cell repertoires in COVID-19. Assay used: immunoSEQ multiplex PCR; TCRdb lists only in-frame clones, some missing. In the table there are 290,000 or so clones, 70% to 90% of which are singletons. Sequencing was carried out using peripheral blood. The receptor set was obtained from a man in his 70s with acute or convalescent COVID-19. The conserved cysteine and the conserved F or W are not part of the CDR3 here. Fields, in order: J gene, V gene, CDR3 protein.

TRBJ1-5 TRBV7-2 ASSLAGTGGYQPQH
TRBJ2-2 TRBV5-5 ASRVLAGGNTGELF
TRBJ2-6 TRBV6-5 ASSYGDRRANVLT
TRBJ2-6 TRBV24-1 ATSDSQGRTGANVLT
TRBJ1-3 TRBV7-2 ASSSRAVSAAGNTIY
TRBJ2-5 TRBV6-2/TRBV6-3 ASSYAGLGETQY
TRBJ2-5 TRBV27 ASSSDRGGSETQY
TRBJ1-2 TRBV6-5 ASSGPGQGRDYT
TRBJ2-7 TRBV7-8 ASSQVGQGALHQVQY
TRBJ1-6 TRBV28 ASSYWTGVNSPLH
TRBJ2-7 TRBV7-2 ASRLGGVVSYEQY
TRBJ2-5 TRBV14 ASSQWPSATGVETQY
TRBJ2-1 TRBV5-4 ASSDRVEQF
TRBJ2-3 TRBV7-2 ASSQGQHTDTQY
TRBJ2-1 TRBV19 ASRGLNRQDEQF
TRBJ2-1 TRBV10-3 AISPGLAGKNGNEQF
TRBJ2-3 TRBV18 ASSSQQGTDTQY
TRBJ2-5 TRBV24-1 ATSDPRTEGETQY
TRBJ2-1 TRBV7-9 AGEDRHNEQF
TRBJ1-1 TRBV6-5 ASRTGTPTSAEAF
TRBJ1-5 TRBV19 ASKAYGSGNQPQH
TRBJ2-7 TRBV5-1 ASSPQGADAYEQY
TRBJ2-1 TRBV30 AWSRLAGFNEQF
TRBJ2-1 TRBV4-2 ASSQGDARGDEQF
TRBJ1-3 TRBV4-3 ASSQGTRGSGNTIY
TRBJ1-2 TRBV4-2 ASSQDENPRAGQYGYT
TRBJ1-3 TRBV18 ASSPRQDDSGNTIY
TRBJ2-5 TRBV6-2/TRBV6-3 ASSYRTNQETQY
TRBJ2-7 TRBV27 ASSFVGGAIHEQY
TRBJ1-1 TRBV14 ASSHYGTGGWSEAF
TRBJ1-4 TRBV5-1 ASSLLGTGDEKLF
TRBJ1-4 TRBV4-2 ASSQEGQGYV
TRBJ2-5 TRBV6-2/TRBV6-3 ASSYSLAGGVETQY
TRBJ2-7 TRBV20-1 SASRTGQSYEQY
TRBJ2-1 TRBV7-2 ASSFVLAGDNNEQF